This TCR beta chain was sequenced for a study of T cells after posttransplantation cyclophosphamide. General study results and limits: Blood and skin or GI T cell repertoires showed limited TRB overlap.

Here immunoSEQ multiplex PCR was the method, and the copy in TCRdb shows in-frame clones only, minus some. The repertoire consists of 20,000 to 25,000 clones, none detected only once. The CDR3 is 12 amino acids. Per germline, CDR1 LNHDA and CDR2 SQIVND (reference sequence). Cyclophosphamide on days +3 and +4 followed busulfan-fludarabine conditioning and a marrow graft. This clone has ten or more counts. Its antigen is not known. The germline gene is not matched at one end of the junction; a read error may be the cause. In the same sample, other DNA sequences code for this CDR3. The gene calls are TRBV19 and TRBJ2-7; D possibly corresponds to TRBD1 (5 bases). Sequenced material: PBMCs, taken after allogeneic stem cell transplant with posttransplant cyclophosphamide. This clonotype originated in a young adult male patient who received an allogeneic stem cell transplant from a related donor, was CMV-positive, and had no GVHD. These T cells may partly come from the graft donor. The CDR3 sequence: CASSMGQYEQYF. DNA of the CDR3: TGCGCCAGTAGTATGGGGCAGTACGAGCAGTACTTC.